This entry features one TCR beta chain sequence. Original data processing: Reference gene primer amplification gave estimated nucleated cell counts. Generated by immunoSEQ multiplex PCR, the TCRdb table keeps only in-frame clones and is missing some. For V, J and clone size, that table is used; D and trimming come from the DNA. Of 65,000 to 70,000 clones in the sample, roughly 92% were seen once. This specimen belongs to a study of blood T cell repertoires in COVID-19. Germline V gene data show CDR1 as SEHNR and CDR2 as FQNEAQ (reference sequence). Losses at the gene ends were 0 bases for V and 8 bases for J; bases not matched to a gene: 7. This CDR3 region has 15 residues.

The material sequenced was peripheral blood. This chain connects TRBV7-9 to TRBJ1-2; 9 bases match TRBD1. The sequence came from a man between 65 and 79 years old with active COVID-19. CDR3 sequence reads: CASSLAIGTGHGYTF. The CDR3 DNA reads TGTGCCAGCAGCTTAGCCATTGGGACAGGGCACGGCTACACCTTC.